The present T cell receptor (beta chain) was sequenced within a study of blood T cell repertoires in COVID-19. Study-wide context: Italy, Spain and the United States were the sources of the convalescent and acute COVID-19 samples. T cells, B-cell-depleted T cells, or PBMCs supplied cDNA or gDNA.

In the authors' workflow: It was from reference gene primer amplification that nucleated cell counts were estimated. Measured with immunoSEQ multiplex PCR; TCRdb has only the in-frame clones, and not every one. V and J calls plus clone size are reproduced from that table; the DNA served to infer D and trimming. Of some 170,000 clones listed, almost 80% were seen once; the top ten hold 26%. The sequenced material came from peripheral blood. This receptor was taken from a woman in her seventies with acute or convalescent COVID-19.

The CDR3 reads CASSITGGGGYTF. For the CDR3, the DNA is TGTGCCAGCAGTATCACAGGGGGCGGTGGCTACACCTTC. This sequence joins TRBV27 and TRBJ1-2; 9 nucleotides match TRBD1. The CDR3 has 13 residues. The J segment lost 7 bases and the V segment lost 5 bases, leaving 5 bases of the junction unmatched. Germline CDR1 is MNHEY and CDR2 is SMNVEV (reference sequence).